The rows below give T cell receptor beta chains drawn from one sample of a study of response to subunit inactivated influenza vaccine. TCRdb re-called the RT-PCR reads through MiXCR, storing one row per CDR3 protein. Of roughly 710,000 distinct CDR3 sequences listed, 14% are singletons. The material was PBMCs from blood, obtained 14 to 15 days before vaccination. Every receptor here comes from a man in his fifties or sixties who received an inactivated influenza vaccine. The CDR3 runs from the conserved cysteine through the conserved F or W. A D gene is named only where the DNA matches it firmly. Clone size, where shown, is once, few, many, or a class for clones that have expanded.

j_call,cdr3_length,clone_size,d_call,v_call,cdr3_aa,cdr3_nt
TRBJ2-1,15,few,NA,TRBV28,CASSFETVSYNEQFF,TGTGCCAGCAGTTTCGAGACAGTTTCCTACAATGAGCAGTTCTTC
TRBJ2-1,14,many,NA,TRBV27,CASSLWAGNNEQFF,TGTGCCAGCAGTTTATGGGCTGGAAACAATGAGCAGTTCTTC
TRBJ1-5,13,few,NA,TRBV28,CASRPQGSQPQHF,TGTGCCAGCAGACCTCAGGGTAGTCAGCCCCAGCATTTT
TRBJ1-4,15,few,NA,TRBV4-1,CASSQDISWNEKLFF,TGCGCCAGCAGCCAAGATATCAGTTGGAATGAAAAACTGTTTTTT
TRBJ2-1,12,few,NA,TRBV28,CASTRSGYEQFF,TGTGCCAGCACCAGGTCAGGGTATGAGCAGTTCTTC
TRBJ2-7,21,few,NA,TRBV11-3,CASSSGTGALTSGGSWYEQYF,TGTGCCAGCAGCTCCGGGACAGGGGCCCTGACTAGCGGAGGCTCTTGGTACGAGCAGTACTTC
TRBJ2-1,16,NA,TRBD2,TRBV3-1,CASSLTPSGSRGEQFF,TGTGCCAGCAGCTTAACGCCTAGCGGGAGCAGAGGTGAGCAGTTCTTC
TRBJ1-5,15,many,TRBD1,TRBV7-2,CASSPDRGREQPQHF,TGTGCCAGCAGCCCGGACAGGGGGCGGGAGCAGCCCCAGCATTTT
TRBJ1-1,15,NA,NA,TRBV7-9,CASSLMVRMNTEAFF,TGTGCCAGCAGCTTAATGGTTCGGATGAACACTGAAGCTTTCTTT
TRBJ1-4,16,many,NA,TRBV5-1,CASSSGGRSINEKLFF,TGCGCCAGCAGCTCTGGGGGCAGGTCCATAAATGAAAAACTGTTTTTT
TRBJ1-4,16,many,NA,TRBV6-1,CASTSGDWETNEKLFF,TGTGCCAGCACCTCGGGGGATTGGGAAACTAATGAAAAACTGTTTTTT
TRBJ2-3,14,few,NA,TRBV12-3/TRBV12-4,CASSLGVVADTQYF,TGTGCCAGCAGTTTAGGGGTTGTCGCAGATACGCAGTATTTT
TRBJ2-3,14,NA,NA,TRBV12-3/TRBV12-4,CASILSGVGDTQYF,TGTGCCAGCATCCTATCGGGGGTGGGAGATACGCAGTATTTT
TRBJ2-7,15,NA,NA,TRBV6-5,CASSYSTTTAYEQYF,TGTGCCAGCAGTTACTCGACCACGACAGCCTACGAGCAGTACTTC
TRBJ2-5,15,NA,TRBD2,TRBV7-2,CASSFVAGAAETQYF,TGTGCCAGCAGCTTTGTAGCGGGAGCGGCAGAGACCCAGTACTTC
TRBJ1-1,14,NA,NA,TRBV7-9,CASSLSQRPTEAFF,TGTGCCAGCAGCTTATCACAGAGACCCACTGAAGCTTTCTTT
TRBJ2-7,15,NA,TRBD2,TRBV18,CASSPQAGPTGEQYF,TGTGCCAGCTCACCACAAGCGGGACCTACGGGGGAGCAGTACTTC
TRBJ1-2,15,NA,NA,TRBV6-1,CASSLRPTAFYGYTF,TGTGCCAGCAGCCTAAGACCGACAGCCTTTTATGGCTACACCTTC
TRBJ2-3,16,few,NA,TRBV6-2/TRBV6-3,CASSALRLTGADTQYF,TGTGCCAGCAGTGCCCTCCGCCTGACGGGCGCAGATACGCAGTATTTT
TRBJ1-6,13,many,TRBD1,TRBV6-1,CASSWGQGSPLHF,TGTGCCAGCAGCTGGGGACAGGGTTCACCCCTCCACTTT
TRBJ2-2,15,NA,NA,TRBV12-3/TRBV12-4,CASSSRTAFTGELFF,TGTGCCAGCAGTTCAAGAACAGCGTTCACCGGGGAGCTGTTTTTT
TRBJ2-1,15,NA,NA,TRBV7-9,CASSSWFGSYNEQFF,TGTGCCAGCAGCTCCTGGTTCGGGTCCTACAATGAGCAGTTCTTC
TRBJ1-6,13,NA,NA,TRBV20-1,CSASFRVRSPLHF,TGCAGTGCCAGTTTCAGGGTCCGCTCACCCCTCCACTTT
TRBJ2-3,15,few,NA,TRBV7-9,CASSLAPGGDRTQYF,TGTGCCAGCAGCTTAGCCCCCGGGGGAGACCGTACGCAGTATTTT
TRBJ1-4,15,NA,TRBD1,TRBV5-1,CASSSGGTGGGELFF,TGCGCCAGCAGCTCCGGAGGGACAGGGGGCGGAGAACTGTTTTTT
TRBJ2-3,16,few,NA,TRBV20-1,CSASGFGGRKADTQYF,TGCAGTGCGAGCGGGTTCGGAGGGAGAAAAGCAGATACGCAGTATTTT
TRBJ2-3,12,few,NA,TRBV11-2,CASSLTGYTQYF,TGTGCCAGCAGCTTAACAGGGTATACGCAGTATTTT
TRBJ1-4,15,NA,NA,TRBV14,CASSPWGGGNEKLFF,TGTGCCAGCAGCCCGTGGGGAGGGGGTAATGAAAAACTGTTTTTT
TRBJ1-1,13,many,NA,TRBV30,CAWSATGRAEAFF,TGTGCCTGGAGTGCGACAGGAAGGGCTGAAGCTTTCTTT
TRBJ2-3,11,many,NA,TRBV12-3/TRBV12-4,CASSHTDTQYF,TGTGCCAGCAGTCACACAGATACGCAGTATTTT
TRBJ2-5,13,NA,TRBD1,TRBV20-1,CSARAQGWETQYF,TGCAGTGCTAGAGCACAGGGGTGGGAGACCCAGTACTTC
TRBJ2-2,18,NA,TRBD1,TRBV7-8,CASSSSGTGEIHTGELFF,TGTGCCAGCAGCTCCTCCGGGACAGGGGAGATTCACACCGGGGAGCTGTTTTTT
TRBJ1-3,18,NA,NA,TRBV10-3,CAISASLDGRGSGNTIYF,TGTGCCATCAGTGCCAGTTTGGACGGACGGGGCTCTGGAAACACCATATATTTT
TRBJ1-1,16,few,TRBD1,TRBV4-2,CASSQEEGARNTEAFF,TGTGCCAGCAGCCAAGAGGAGGGGGCAAGGAACACTGAAGCTTTCTTT
TRBJ1-5,18,few,TRBD1,TRBV23-1,CASSQGPPTGQGNQPQHF,TGCGCCAGCAGTCAAGGGCCCCCGACAGGGCAGGGCAATCAGCCCCAGCATTTT
TRBJ2-5,15,NA,TRBD2,TRBV28,CASSPRLAGKETQYF,TGTGCCAGCAGTCCCAGACTAGCGGGGAAAGAGACCCAGTACTTC
TRBJ2-6,17,NA,TRBD1,TRBV27,CASSPGTGNSGANVLTF,TGTGCCAGCAGTCCCGGGACAGGGAACTCTGGGGCCAACGTCCTGACTTTC
TRBJ1-6,14,once,NA,TRBV12-3/TRBV12-4,CASRPGDFNSPLHF,TGTGCCAGCAGACCAGGGGATTTTAATTCACCCCTCCACTTT
TRBJ2-3,14,few,TRBD2,TRBV10-3,CAITGGGGTDTQYF,TGTGCCATCACCGGGGGGGGAGGCACAGATACGCAGTATTTT
TRBJ2-3,14,NA,NA,TRBV29-1,CSVIRPKSTDTQYF,TGCAGCGTGATCCGGCCGAAGAGCACAGATACGCAGTATTTT
TRBJ2-7,13,NA,NA,TRBV12-3/TRBV12-4,CASSIVPGYEQYF,TGTGCCAGCAGCATAGTTCCAGGCTACGAGCAGTACTTC
TRBJ1-2,14,many,TRBD1,TRBV12-3/TRBV12-4,CASSTGTGAYGYTF,TGTGCCAGCAGTACCGGGACAGGGGCCTATGGCTACACCTTC
TRBJ2-5,19,NA,NA,TRBV25-1,CASSVGGAGSTIFQETQYF,TGTGCCAGCAGTGTTGGAGGGGCAGGGTCTACAATCTTTCAAGAGACCCAGTACTTC
TRBJ2-3,16,NA,NA,TRBV7-8,CSSSSSRVAFTDTQYF,TGTTCCAGCAGCTCTTCCCGGGTAGCTTTCACAGATACGCAGTATTTT
TRBJ2-3,16,few,NA,TRBV4-3,CASSPATGAHTDTQYF,TGCGCCAGCAGCCCCGCAACCGGGGCGCACACAGATACGCAGTATTTT
TRBJ2-5,15,many,TRBD1,TRBV7-9,CASSSGQGGGETQYF,TGTGCCAGCAGCTCGGGACAGGGGGGCGGAGAGACCCAGTACTTC
TRBJ2-1,14,many,NA,TRBV29-1,CSVVRQTDYNEQFF,TGCAGCGTTGTTCGCCAGACAGATTACAATGAGCAGTTCTTC
TRBJ1-6,14,few,NA,TRBV6-5,CASSYSDLRSPLHF,TGTGCCAGCAGTTACTCAGATCTTCGATCACCCCTCCACTTT
TRBJ1-6,13,NA,NA,TRBV20-1,CSAVRDTNSPLHF,TGCAGTGCAGTCCGGGACACTAATTCACCCCTCCACTTT
TRBJ1-6,12,few,NA,TRBV5-8,CASSHRNSPLHF,TGTGCCAGCAGCCACCGGAATTCACCCCTCCACTTT
TRBJ1-5,16,few,NA,TRBV6-1,CASSDQGGLGNQPQHF,TGTGCCAGCAGTGACCAAGGAGGGCTCGGCAATCAGCCCCAGCATTTT
TRBJ1-2,13,few,NA,TRBV7-3,CASSLSENYGYTF,TGTGCCAGCAGCTTATCCGAGAACTATGGCTACACCTTC
TRBJ2-5,11,few,NA,TRBV20-1,CSASDKGTQYF,TGCAGTGCTAGTGATAAAGGGACCCAGTACTTC
TRBJ1-6,14,NA,NA,TRBV6-2/TRBV6-3,CASSYETENSPLHF,TGTGCCAGCAGTTACGAGACAGAGAATTCACCCCTCCACTTT
TRBJ2-5,13,NA,NA,TRBV12-3/TRBV12-4,CASSLPGGKTQYF,TGTGCCAGCAGTCTACCCGGGGGTAAGACCCAGTACTTC